The 19 T cell receptor beta chains in this list originate from one sample, sequenced in a study of T cells in Graves' hyperthyroidism and ophthalmopathy (dated by TCRdb to between 2018 and 2021). The protocol used for the library was multiplex PCR. Sequenced on an Illumina HiSeq 2000. Amplification of TCR beta CDR3 regions was carried out from RNA transcripts. A first-round RT-PCR of the TCR CDR3 used the HTBI primer set with the Qiagen OneStep RT-PCR kit. TCRdb handled the public reads itself, with Q25 trimming in fastp and clone calling in MiXCR, and kept productive beta chains. CDR3 protein duplicates are merged, each entry listing the most common genes and DNA. The sample profile shows hundreds of thousands of distinct CDR3 sequences; approximately 44% of them were found once. Clones ranked in the top ten supply roughly 8.2% of the sample. The sequenced sample consisted of peripheral blood or thyroid tissue (not recorded which). All receptors derive from a woman between 18 and 30 years old with Graves' hyperthyroidism. Donor details come from another sample of the same person, matched by shared clones.

This chain joins TRBV20-1 and TRBJ2-7, with 7 nucleotides matching TRBD2. After removal of 5 bases from V and 2 bases from J, the junction contained 0 bases not matched to a gene. The germline gives CDR1 DFQATT, CDR2 SNEGSKA (reference sequence). This CDR3 spans 11 amino acids. CDR3 residues: CSAGTTYEQYF. The CDR3 DNA sequence: TGCAGTGCTGGGACTACCTACGAGCAGTACTTC.

V usage is TRBV10-3 and J usage is TRBJ2-6, with D possibly TRBD1 on 5 matching bases. CDR1 and CDR2 (germline): ENHRY, SYGVKD. V was cut by 5 bases and J by 2 bases, with 19 bases left in between. CDR3 size: 18 residues. The CDR3 DNA is TGTGCCATCAGTAATCAGACAGACTCCCCCCCTGGGGCCAACGTCCTGACTTTC. It encodes CAISNQTDSPPGANVLTF.

This clonotype appeared many times. This chain joins TRBV24-1 and TRBJ2-5; D is perhaps TRBD1 or TRBD2 (5 bases each). Germline V gives CDR1 KGHDR, CDR2 SFDVKD. The CDR3 extends over 15 amino acids. V gave up 5 bases and J gave up 1 base, with 13 bases separating them. DNA for the CDR3: TGTGCCACCAGTGCCCGGGACCTTCGCCAAGAGACCCAGTACTTC. This encodes CATSARDLRQETQYF.

The chain joins TRBV29-1 to TRBJ1-2; 8 nucleotides align to TRBD1. V gave up 2 bases and J gave up 6 bases; unmatched junction bases: 5. The CDR3 spans 13 residues. The germline V gene encodes CDR1 SQVTM and CDR2 ANQGSEA. The CDR3, as DNA: TGCAGCGTTGAACCAGGGGGCGAAGATGGCTACACCTTC. Translating gives CSVEPGGEDGYTF.

On this clonotype itself: One end of the junction does not line up with germline, which may come from a read error. The chain carries TRBV7-6 and TRBJ1-1; TRBD1 agrees at 9 bases. The germline V gene encodes CDR1 SGHVS and CDR2 FNYEAQ. This CDR3 comprises 15 residues. CDR3 bases: TGCGCCAGCAGCTGGACGACAGGGGGTTTTACTGAAGCTTTCTTT. Its protein product is CASSWTTGGFTEAFF.

This clonotype has a handful of counts. The rearrangement uses TRBV2 and TRBJ1-5; TRBD1 might be the D (5 bases). Germline V CDR1 and CDR2: SNHLY, FYNNEI. V lost 3 bases and J lost 1, with 19 bases in between. The CDR3 contains 18 residues. CDR3 coding DNA: TGTGCCAGCAGTGAGACCACGTTACAGGCCGGAAGCAATCAGCCCCAGCATTTT. This encodes CASSETTLQAGSNQPQHF.

Points on this clonotype: This may be a read error, as it is one base from a much larger clone. In this CDR3 the conserved last residue, phenylalanine or tryptophan, is missing, so a read error is likely. V gene TRBV19 combines with J gene TRBJ1-1; no firm D call. The germline CDR1 and CDR2 sequences are LNHDA and SQIVND (reference sequence). V shed 6 bases and J shed 0 bases, with 5 bases lying between them. The length of the CDR3 is 12 residues. The CDR3 coding sequence is TGTGCCAGTAGAAACATGAACACTGAAGCTTTCTCT. Its protein product is CASRNMNTEAFS.

As regards this clonotype: This CDR3 is missing its conserved last phenylalanine or tryptophan, likely due to a read error. The V and J genes are TRBV7-8 and TRBJ2-7; 8 bases are a match to TRBD2. V trimming: 5 bases; J trimming: 5 bases; junction bases outside the gene matches: 17. This CDR3 has 17 amino acids. Germline V CDR1 and CDR2: SGHVS, FQNEAQ. DNA of the CDR3: TGTGCCAGCAGCCCACCGAGAGCTAGCGGGTTCATCGACGAGCAGTACTCC. Amino acid sequence: CASSPPRASGFIDEQYS.

This clonotype has at least ten counts. The chain uses TRBV19 and TRBJ1-5; D remains ambiguous. V lost 4 bases, J lost 6 bases, and 10 bases lay in between. This CDR3 spans 13 amino acids. Germline assignment: CDR1 LNHDA and CDR2 SQIVND (reference sequence). The CDR3 sequence is CASSTRRGQPQHF. The DNA of the CDR3 is TGTGCCAGTAGTACAAGGAGAGGTCAGCCCCAGCATTTT.

Details on this clonotype: The germline gene is not matched at one end of the junction; a read error may be the cause. This chain joins TRBV5-1 and TRBJ1-3; possibly TRBD1 for D (5 bases). The CDR3 loop spans 15 amino acids. Germline V lookup: CDR1 SGHRS, CDR2 YFSETQ. CDR3 protein: CASSPIGGEGNSIYF. The CDR3 coding sequence is TGCGCCAGCAGCCCAATCGGGGGGGAAGGAAACTCCATATATTTT.

For the CDR3, the DNA is TGTGCCAGCCGGGTTCAGGGTGCGTCCTACGAGCAGTACTTC. This sequence encodes CASRVQGASYEQYF. This sequence joins TRBV27 and TRBJ2-7; D is perhaps TRBD1 (5 bases). Trimming removed 8 bases from V and 1 base from J, with 15 bases in between. The CDR3 has 14 residues. The germline CDR1 and CDR2 sequences are MNHEY and SMNVEV (reference sequence).

The V call is TRBV24-1, the J call TRBJ2-3, with 7 nucleotides matching TRBD1. Germline CDR1 reads KGHDR; CDR2 reads SFDVKD. The V segment lost 9 bases and the J segment 2 bases; nucleotides outside the gene matches: 7. This CDR3 region has 14 residues. CDR3 sequence: CATSPGQTTDTQYF. CDR3 in DNA: TGTGCCACCTCCCCGGGACAGACCACAGATACGCAGTATTTT.

The rearrangement links TRBV7-6 to TRBJ2-7; 13 positions match TRBD2. Germline values: CDR1 SGHVS, CDR2 FNYEAQ. The trim removed 5 bases at V and 4 bases at J, leaving 5 bases unmatched. The CDR3 consists of 15 residues. CDR3 amino acids: CASSAGLAGVYEQYF. CDR3 in DNA: TGTGCCAGCAGCGCCGGACTAGCGGGAGTGTACGAGCAGTACTTC.

This chain connects TRBV10-3 to TRBJ2-5, with 10 bases that match TRBD1. The tail of the sequence fits TRBJ2-7 better, so the J call may be wrong. Per the germline V gene, CDR1 is ENHRY and CDR2 is SYGVKD. The CDR3 covers 17 residues. The CDR3, as DNA: TGTGCCATCAGTGAGTCGTTTTCTGGGACAGGGGACTACGAGCAGTACTTC. This gives the protein CAISESFSGTGDYEQYF.

This clonotype came up a few times. V is TRBV19 and J is TRBJ1-1; D not resolved. This CDR3 is built from 14 residues. The germline CDR1 and CDR2 sequences are LNHDA and SQIVND (reference sequence). V was cut by 4 bases and J by 1 base, with 10 bases left in between. The CDR3 sequence is CASSTPRANTEAFF. CDR3 bases: TGTGCCAGTAGTACCCCGAGGGCGAACACTGAAGCTTTCTTT.

This clonotype was detected many times. The chain recombines TRBV12-3 or TRBV12-4 with TRBJ2-7; 12 positions match TRBD1. The CDR3 spans 14 residues. The V gene end was trimmed by 6 bases and the J gene end by 4 bases; junction bases not matched to a gene: 4. As DNA, the CDR3 is TGTGCCAGCAGCGGGACAGGGGGCTCGTACGAGCAGTACTTC. Amino acids: CASSGTGGSYEQYF.

V is TRBV7-9 and J is TRBJ2-7, with 9 bases aligning to TRBD1. This CDR3 contains 16 residues. The trim removed 0 bases at V and 7 bases at J, leaving 10 bases unmatched. Germline CDR1 SEHNR, CDR2 FQNEAQ (reference sequence). The CDR3 region has the DNA TGTGCCAGCAGCTTAGCCCGGGACAGGGAGATAGGAGAGCAGTACTTC. Translating gives CASSLARDREIGEQYF.

The chain joins TRBV20-1 to TRBJ2-7; 8 nucleotides match TRBD2. From germline, CDR1 is DFQATT and CDR2 SNEGSKA (reference sequence). Trimming cost V 3 bases and J 2 bases; bases outside gene matches: 3. The CDR3 has 13 amino acids. This chain's CDR3 is CSASFSGAYEQYF. The CDR3 DNA sequence: TGCAGTGCTAGTTTTAGCGGGGCCTACGAGCAGTACTTC.

This clonotype was seen ten or more times. CDR3 region: CASSRTSGETQYF. CDR3 coding DNA: TGTGCCAGCAGCCGGACTAGCGGGGAGACCCAGTACTTC. The rearrangement uses TRBV7-3 and TRBJ2-5; 11 bases are a match to TRBD2. Germline CDR1 SGHTA, CDR2 FQGTGA. Trimming removed 5 bases from V and 5 bases from J; junction bases left unmatched: 1. CDR3 length: 13 residues.